A selection of T cell receptor beta chains follows, all from one sample in a study of shared clonotypes between healthy human individuals. Assay used: immunoSEQ multiplex PCR; TCRdb lists only in-frame clones, some missing. The profile shows approximately 88,000 clones, 60% to 75% of them singletons. The specimen was memory CD8+ T cells sorted from blood. These receptors were obtained from a man younger than 40 in good health. The CDR3 runs from the conserved cysteine through the conserved F or W. Each record gives: V gene, J gene, clone size, D gene, CDR3 DNA, CDR3 protein. D genes are given only for firm matches. Clone size is shown for a subset of rows, as once, few, many or a class of expanded clone.

TRBV6-6,TRBJ2-1,-,TRBD2,TGTGCCAGCAGTCAGAGCGGGGTCAGGGATGAGCAGTTCTTC,CASSQSGVRDEQFF
TRBV27,TRBJ2-5,-,TRBD2,TGTGCCAGCAGTTCGGAAAGACTAGCCCGGGAGACCCAGTACTTC,CASSSERLARETQYF
TRBV6-6,TRBJ2-7,-,TRBD2,TGTGCGACTACGATTCTTGGGAGGGGCCGCTCCGAGCAGTACTTC,CATTILGRGRSEQYF
TRBV4-1,TRBJ2-7,-,TRBD1,TGCGCCAGCAGCCCGGACAGGGGATCCTACGAGCAGTACTTC,CASSPDRGSYEQYF
TRBV5-1,TRBJ2-7,-,-,TGCGCCAGCAGCTCCTATACAGGCGAGCAGTACTTC,CASSSYTGEQYF
TRBV28,TRBJ2-1,-,-,TGTGCCAGCAGTTTACTCGGGAATGAGCAGTTCTTC,CASSLLGNEQFF
TRBV23-1,TRBJ1-5,-,-,TGCGCCAGCAGTCAACCCCTTCGGACACCGGAGAGTCAGCCCCAGCATTTT,CASSQPLRTPESQPQHF
TRBV19,TRBJ1-1,-,-,TGTGCCAGTAGTACAGGCGTCGGGGGAAGACAGACTGAAGCTTTCTTT,CASSTGVGGRQTEAFF
TRBV27,TRBJ2-5,-,-,TGTGCCAGCAGTTTACAGGGAGTAGAAGAGACCCAGTACTTC,CASSLQGVEETQYF
TRBV2,TRBJ1-5,-,-,TGTGCCAGCAGTGTTGGGCCTAGCAATCAGCCCCAGCATTTT,CASSVGPSNQPQHF
TRBV11-1,TRBJ2-7,many,-,TGTGCCAGCAGCTTAGAAGGGGATAGCTCCTACGAGCAGTACTTC,CASSLEGDSSYEQYF
TRBV5-1,TRBJ2-3,few,TRBD1,TGCGCCAGCAGCTTAGGACAGGGGGCGAGGGATACGCAGTATTTT,CASSLGQGARDTQYF
TRBV25-1,TRBJ2-2,-,-,TGTGCCAGCAGTGATACCGGCGGGGAGCTGTTTTTT,CASSDTGGELFF
TRBV4-2,TRBJ2-1,-,-,TGTGCCAGCAGCTTTTCGAGGGTTCGGTCCGCCAATGAGCAGTTCTTC,CASSFSRVRSANEQFF
TRBV27,TRBJ2-7,-,-,TGTGCCAGCAGTTTATCCGGACCGATTCCCTACGAGCAGTACTTC,CASSLSGPIPYEQYF
TRBV4-1,TRBJ2-1,-,-,TGCGCCAGCAGCCACTCGACTAGCAATGAGCAGTTCTTC,CASSHSTSNEQFF
TRBV7-9,TRBJ2-7,-,-,TGTGCCAGCAGCCCCCGCCCAGGGCCAGGGATTCCCTACGAGCAGTACTTC,CASSPRPGPGIPYEQYF
TRBV7-2,TRBJ2-1,-,-,TGTGCCAGCAGCCAGACCGCGGGGTCATCCTACAATGAGCAGTTCTTC,CASSQTAGSSYNEQFF
TRBV19,TRBJ2-3,-,TRBD2,TGTGCCAGCAGACTAGCGGGGCAAGATACGCAGTATTTT,CASRLAGQDTQYF
TRBV4-3,TRBJ2-5,-,TRBD2,TGCGCCAGCAGCCAAGAAGGAGCAGCGGGAGGCCACCAAGAGACCCAGTACTTC,CASSQEGAAGGHQETQYF
TRBV5-1,TRBJ2-3,-,-,TGCGCCAGCAAGACAGGGACTAGCACAGATACGCAGTATTTT,CASKTGTSTDTQYF